This passage covers 17 T cell receptor beta chains from one sample sequenced in a study of technical replicates of blood from a handful of donors. The method was immunoSEQ multiplex PCR; TCRdb's version includes in-frame clones alone and lacks a portion of them. The sample carries approximately 97,000 clones, roughly 95% recorded once. The material sequenced was T cells isolated from PBMCs. These receptors were obtained from a human donor in good health.

This sequence joins TRBV2 and TRBJ1-4; weak D call: TRBD1 (6 bases). CDR3 size: 12 residues. V was shortened by 6 bases and J by 10 bases, with 12 bases between the two germline ends. CDR1 and CDR2 (germline): SNHLY, FYNNEI. The CDR3 DNA is TGTGCCAGCAGGAGGATAGGGGGAAAACTGTTTTTT. Translated, it gives CASRRIGGKLFF.

The DNA of the CDR3 is TGTGCCAGCAGCTTCCTTTTTGCGGGTCACACCGGGGAGCTGTTTTTT. Translated: CASSFLFAGHTGELFF. The chain has TRBV7-3 and TRBJ2-2; a possible D gene is TRBD2 (5 bases). The CDR3 length is 16 residues. Germline lookup yields CDR1 SGHTA and CDR2 FQGTGA. Deletions cut 3 bases from V and 3 bases from J, with 14 bases between.

This clone was counted a single time. This rearrangement joins TRBV28 to TRBJ2-3; 10 bases map to TRBD2. This CDR3 has 15 residues. Germline loops: CDR1 MDHEN, CDR2 SYDVKM. The V and J ends lost 2 bases and 4 bases, in that order; junction bases with no gene match: 3. The CDR3 DNA reads TGTGCCAGCAGTTTACAGCGGGAGGGACCAGATACGCAGTATTTT. Protein product: CASSLQREGPDTQYF.

The J gene is TRBJ1-2, the V gene TRBV14, with TRBD1 identical over 8 bases. V gave up 4 bases and J gave up 7 bases; unmatched junction bases: 8. Germline values: CDR1 SGHDN, CDR2 FVKESK. The length of the CDR3 is 14 residues. This chain's CDR3 is CASSPTGGVFGYTF. The DNA of the CDR3 is TGTGCCAGCAGCCCAACAGGGGGAGTTTTTGGCTACACCTTC.

The V gene is TRBV18, the J gene TRBJ1-5, with D hard to call. CDR3 length equals 16 residues. V was cut by 1 base and J by 6 bases, with 16 bases left in between. CDR1 KGHSH and CDR2 LQKENI come from the germline V gene. CDR3 bases: TGTGCCAGCTCACCACTCGGAGGGTCCGGTGGTCAGCCCCAGCATTTT. It yields the protein CASSPLGGSGGQPQHF.

The chain combines TRBV19 with TRBJ2-3; 16 bases map to TRBD2. The length of the CDR3 is 19 residues. The trim removed 7 bases at V and 2 bases at J, leaving 12 bases unmatched. Germline CDR1 LNHDA, CDR2 SQIVND (reference sequence). CDR3 in DNA: TGTGCCAGTACCCCTTGGGGGGGACTAGCGGGAGGGACCACAGATACGCAGTATTTT. Amino acid sequence: CASTPWGGLAGGTTDTQYF.

The rearrangement joins TRBV5-4 to TRBJ2-3, with 11 bases matching TRBD2. Germline-derived CDR1 and CDR2 are SGHNT and YYREEE (reference sequence). J lost 2 bases, V lost 4 bases, and 3 bases had no gene match. The CDR3 is made up of 15 amino acids. Here the CDR3 DNA reads TGTGCCAGCAGCGTGACTAGCGGGGACACAGATACGCAGTATTTT. It yields the protein CASSVTSGDTDTQYF.

The genes are TRBV7-3 and TRBJ2-2; tentatively, D is TRBD1 (5 bases). V lost 3 bases, J lost 7 bases, and 21 bases lay in between. The CDR3 has 17 amino acids. CDR1 SGHTA and CDR2 FQGTGA come from the germline V gene. The CDR3, as DNA: TGTGCCAGCAGCTTCCCGGCAGGGAAAGTTATGAACGGGGAGCTGTTTTTT. It encodes CASSFPAGKVMNGELFF.

For the CDR3, the DNA is TGTGCCAGCAGTTATCAGTCGGGGTCCATGGGCGAGCAGTACTTC. This encodes CASSYQSGSMGEQYF. The chain is built from TRBV6-5 and TRBJ2-7; possibly TRBD2 for D (5 bases). V lost 3 bases and J lost 6, with 18 bases in between. Per the germline V gene, CDR1 is MNHEY and CDR2 is SVGAGI. The CDR3 sequence is 15 residues long.

The chain joins TRBV9 to TRBJ2-7; TRBD2 is a possible D gene (5 bases). Germline CDR1 reads SGDLS; CDR2 reads YYNGEE. This CDR3 region has 14 residues. Trimming cost V 3 bases and J 0 bases, with 10 bases left between them. DNA of the CDR3: TGTGCCAGCAGCGCTTCAACTAGCTCCTACGAGCAGTACTTC. This encodes CASSASTSSYEQYF.

The chain joins TRBV4-3 to TRBJ2-7, with 10 bases aligning to TRBD1. V lost 2 bases and J lost 2; bases outside the gene matches: 15. The CDR3 spans 19 residues. Germline CDR1 and CDR2: LGHNA and YSLEER. Here the CDR3 DNA reads TGCGCCAGCAGCCAATTCGGGACAGGGGTTTTAGCGGGAACCTACGAGCAGTACTTC. Its translation is CASSQFGTGVLAGTYEQYF.

The chain combines TRBV7-6 with TRBJ2-3, with 12 bases aligning to TRBD2. V was clipped by 1 base and J by 4 bases; unmatched bases: 3. This CDR3 has 16 amino acids. Germline lookup yields CDR1 SGHVS and CDR2 FNYEAQ. The CDR3 sequence is CASSLVLAGGADTQYF. CDR3 in DNA: TGTGCCAGCAGCTTAGTTCTAGCGGGAGGGGCAGATACGCAGTATTTT. The full variable domain, rest sourced from reference TRBV7-6 and TRBJ2-3, is GAGVSQSPRYKVTKRGQDVALRCDPISGHVSLYWYRQALGQGPEFLTYFNYEAQQDKSGLPNDRFSAERPEGSISTLTIQRTEQRDSAMYRCASSLVLAGGADTQYFGPGTRLTVL.

V usage is TRBV19 and J usage is TRBJ1-1, with no clear D. With 1 base removed from V and 6 bases from J, the gap between germline ends came to 6 bases. The length of the CDR3 is 12 residues. Germline V lookup: CDR1 LNHDA, CDR2 SQIVND (reference sequence). CDR3 DNA: TGTGCCAGTAGTATAGGCGGGTCTGAAGCTTTCTTT. Protein: CASSIGGSEAFF.

The rearrangement joins TRBV9 to TRBJ2-7, with D possibly being TRBD2 (6 bases). Germline values: CDR1 SGDLS, CDR2 YYNGEE. The CDR3 is 14 amino acids. Trimming took off 2 bases at V and 3 bases at J, with 12 bases between the two ends. The CDR3 is CASSVGGAVYEQYF. In DNA, the CDR3 is TGTGCCAGCAGCGTGGGCGGGGCGGTCTACGAGCAGTACTTC. The full variable domain, rest sourced from reference TRBV9 and TRBJ2-7, is DSGVTQTPKHLITATGQRVTLRCSPRSGDLSVYWYQQSLDQGLQFLIQYYNGEERAKGNILERFSAQQFPDLHSELNLSSLELGDSALYFCASSVGGAVYEQYFGPGTRLTVT.

This clone was seen a single time. A much larger clone sits a single nucleotide away, making a read error possible. The DNA of the CDR3 is TGTGCCAACAGTCCCCTACAGGGTTATGCCGGGGAGCTGTTTTTT. Its translation is CANSPLQGYAGELFF. This chain joins TRBV6-1 and TRBJ2-2, with TRBD1 as a possible D gene (6 bases). CDR1 is MNHNS, CDR2 SASEGT, per germline. The CDR3 contains 15 residues.

V gene TRBV28 combines with J gene TRBJ2-7; TRBD2 aligns across 7 bases. CDR1 is MDHEN and CDR2 is SYDVKM in the germline V gene. The J segment lost 4 bases and the V segment lost 5 bases, leaving 11 bases of the junction unmatched. The length of the CDR3 is 15 residues. CDR3 bases: TGTGCCAGCAGTCCTCCGGGACTATCCTATTACGAGCAGTACTTC. Protein product: CASSPPGLSYYEQYF.

V gene TRBV10-3 combines with J gene TRBJ1-5; TRBD1 matches at 7 bases. The germline V gene encodes CDR1 ENHRY and CDR2 SYGVKD. CDR3 size: 14 residues. J gave up 6 bases and V 5 bases, and 7 bases lay outside the gene matches. This chain's CDR3 is CAISRDSPAQPQHF. The CDR3 coding sequence is TGTGCCATCAGTCGGGACAGTCCCGCTCAGCCCCAGCATTTT.